A selection of T cell receptor beta chains follows, all from one sample in a study of T cell changes during pregnancy in multiple sclerosis. Here immunoSEQ multiplex PCR was the method, and the copy in TCRdb shows in-frame clones only, minus some. The sample yields tens of thousands of clones, around nine tenths seen once. The sequences come from peripheral blood, collected in the first trimester of pregnancy. The receptors stem from a female donor in good health, enrolled as a control in a pregnancy study. The CDR3 runs from the conserved cysteine through the conserved F or W. The D gene is left open where the match is weak. Where a row states a size, it is once, few, many or the class of an expanded clone; other rows omit it.

v_call,j_call,d_call,clone_size,cdr3_nt,cdr3_aa
TRBV29-1,TRBJ2-1,TRBD1,few,TGCAGCGTTGTCCCGGGACAGGGGGCGGGAGGCAATGAGCAGTTCTTC,CSVVPGQGAGGNEQFF
TRBV2,TRBJ1-2,TRBD1,NA,TGTGCCAGCAGTGGACAGGGTGAATTCTATGGCTACACCTTC,CASSGQGEFYGYTF
TRBV6-5,TRBJ1-2,NA,NA,TGTGCCAGCAGTTATTCCGACAGAAGGCTCCTATGGGGCTACACCTTC,CASSYSDRRLLWGYTF
TRBV5-1,TRBJ2-3,TRBD2,NA,TGCGCCAGCAGCTGGACTAGCGGGAGGGCCCCAGATACGCAGTATTTT,CASSWTSGRAPDTQYF
TRBV2,TRBJ2-5,NA,NA,TGTGCCAGCAGGGGCCAGAAAGAGACCCAGTACTTC,CASRGQKETQYF
TRBV2,TRBJ1-2,TRBD1,NA,TGTGCCAGCAGCTCCGACAGGGAAGATGGCTACACCTTC,CASSSDREDGYTF
TRBV11-2,TRBJ1-2,NA,NA,TGTGCCAGCAGCTTAGTCGCAGGGTCGGGCTACACCTTC,CASSLVAGSGYTF
TRBV29-1,TRBJ2-3,TRBD1,NA,TGCAGCGTTGCTGTACCGGGACAGCGAAAGTTTACGCAGTATTTT,CSVAVPGQRKFTQYF
TRBV5-1,TRBJ2-7,NA,NA,TGCGCCAGCAGCTTGGGCGGCCCCTACGAGCAGTACTTC,CASSLGGPYEQYF
TRBV7-2,TRBJ2-7,TRBD2,NA,TGTGCCAGCACCCCAGCGGGAGCGGGAGTAGGTGAGCAGTACTTC,CASTPAGAGVGEQYF
TRBV5-1,TRBJ1-2,TRBD1,few,TGCGCCAGCAGCCCGCTGACAGGGAATAACTATGGCTACACCTTC,CASSPLTGNNYGYTF
TRBV28,TRBJ1-4,TRBD1,NA,TGTGCCAGCAGTCCGACAGGGTTCCGGGGCGAGTCTACTAATGAAAAACTGTTTTTT,CASSPTGFRGESTNEKLFF
TRBV7-9,TRBJ2-1,TRBD2,once,TGTGCCAGCACACTAGCGGGATTCTACAATGAGCAGTTCTTC,CASTLAGFYNEQFF
TRBV11-2,TRBJ2-7,TRBD2,NA,TGTGCCAGCAGCTTAACTAGCGGGAGCTCCTACGAGCAGTACTTC,CASSLTSGSSYEQYF
TRBV4-1,TRBJ2-4,TRBD1,NA,TGCGCCAGCAGCCAAGAAGGGGGCTGGGGCAAAAACATTCAGTACTTC,CASSQEGGWGKNIQYF
TRBV5-1,TRBJ2-1,TRBD2,NA,TGCGCCAGCAGCTCACTAGCGGGAAGCTACAATGAGCAGTTCTTC,CASSSLAGSYNEQFF
TRBV9,TRBJ2-1,TRBD2,NA,TGTGCCAGCAGCAACCCCACTAGCGGGAGTCGCAATGAGCAGTTCTTC,CASSNPTSGSRNEQFF
TRBV6-5,TRBJ2-2,NA,NA,TGTGCCAGCAGTTACTCGAGCCAGGCCGGGGAGCTGTTTTTT,CASSYSSQAGELFF
TRBV9,TRBJ2-5,TRBD2,NA,TGTGCCAGCAGCTCGGGACTAGCGGGGCGGCGACAAGAGACCCAGTACTTC,CASSSGLAGRRQETQYF
TRBV29-1,TRBJ1-4,NA,NA,TGCAGCGTTAGTGAGTCTGCAACTAATGAAAAACTGTTTTTT,CSVSESATNEKLFF
TRBV6-6,TRBJ1-6,TRBD1,NA,TGTGCCAGCAGTTTCCGGGACAGAAATTCACCCCTCCACTTT,CASSFRDRNSPLHF
TRBV5-1,TRBJ2-2,NA,NA,TGCGCCAGCAGCTTGGCGGTGGGAGTGAGCACCGGGGAGCTGTTTTTT,CASSLAVGVSTGELFF
TRBV28,TRBJ2-5,TRBD1,few,TGTGCCAGCAGCCAGGGGGATCAAGAGACCCAGTACTTC,CASSQGDQETQYF
TRBV7-8,TRBJ1-2,TRBD1,NA,TGTGCCAGCAGCTTAGTACCCCCGACAGGGGGTAACTATGGCTACACCTTC,CASSLVPPTGGNYGYTF
TRBV9,TRBJ2-3,NA,few,TGTGCCAGCAGCAACAGGGCCCCACCTAGCACAGATACGCAGTATTTT,CASSNRAPPSTDTQYF
TRBV18,TRBJ1-1,NA,NA,TGTGCCAGCTCAGGGGAGGCCCCCACTGAAGCTTTCTTT,CASSGEAPTEAFF
TRBV7-9,TRBJ1-6,NA,NA,TGTGCCAGCAGCCCCAGGGAAGGGGTAGGGTCACCCCTCCACTTT,CASSPREGVGSPLHF
TRBV4-2,TRBJ2-5,NA,many,TGTGCCAGCAGCCAAGCGGGGGACCAAGAGACCCAGTACTTC,CASSQAGDQETQYF
TRBV7-2,TRBJ2-3,NA,NA,TGTGCCAGCAGCTGGGGACTCCTAGATACGCAGTATTTT,CASSWGLLDTQYF
TRBV4-1,TRBJ2-3,TRBD1,NA,TGCGCCAGCAGCCAGGTCCCGGGACAGGGGGCGGATACGCAGTATTTT,CASSQVPGQGADTQYF
TRBV2,TRBJ1-6,NA,NA,TGTGCCAGCAGAGTCGCGACAGGATCCTATAATTCACCCCTCCACTTT,CASRVATGSYNSPLHF
TRBV6-1,TRBJ1-1,NA,NA,TGTGCCAGCAGTGACCAGATCGGAGGGAACACTGAAGCTTTCTTT,CASSDQIGGNTEAFF
TRBV5-1,TRBJ2-1,NA,NA,TGCGCCAGCAGCTTACAGGGAGGGGCAACCTACAATGAGCAGTTCTTC,CASSLQGGATYNEQFF
TRBV19,TRBJ2-7,NA,few,TGTGCCAGTAGTATTGGCAGTGCCCCCTACGAGCAGTACTTC,CASSIGSAPYEQYF
TRBV7-2,TRBJ1-5,NA,once,TGTGCCAGCAGCTTAGGGACAGTACCGAATCAGCCCCAGCATTTT,CASSLGTVPNQPQHF
TRBV18,TRBJ2-1,NA,NA,TGTGCCAGCTCACCGTCGACAGGTGGGCTCAATGAGCAGTTCTTC,CASSPSTGGLNEQFF
TRBV6-6,TRBJ2-1,TRBD2,NA,TGTGCCAGCAGTTCCCCCAGCGGGGGGGCGGGTGAGCAGTTCTTC,CASSSPSGGAGEQFF
TRBV14,TRBJ1-6,NA,few,TGTGCCAGCAGCCAAGATCCGGGGTCACCCCTCCACTTT,CASSQDPGSPLHF
TRBV5-1,TRBJ1-2,TRBD1,NA,TGCGCCAGCAGCTTGGGGTTCGACAGGGACTATGGCTACACCTTC,CASSLGFDRDYGYTF
TRBV7-3,TRBJ2-3,TRBD2,NA,TGTGCCAGCAGCCCGGGGACTAGCGGGAGCACAGATACGCAGTATTTT,CASSPGTSGSTDTQYF
TRBV2,TRBJ2-1,TRBD2,NA,TGTGCCTGCAGCGGGGGGGCCTACAATGAGCAGTTCTTC,CACSGGAYNEQFF
TRBV6-5,TRBJ2-1,TRBD2,NA,TGTGCCAGCACCCCGGCTAGCGGGGCCATTGAGCAGTTCTTC,CASTPASGAIEQFF
TRBV15,TRBJ2-1,TRBD2,NA,TGTGCCACCCGTGAGCACGGCGGGGGTAATGAGCAGTTCTTC,CATREHGGGNEQFF